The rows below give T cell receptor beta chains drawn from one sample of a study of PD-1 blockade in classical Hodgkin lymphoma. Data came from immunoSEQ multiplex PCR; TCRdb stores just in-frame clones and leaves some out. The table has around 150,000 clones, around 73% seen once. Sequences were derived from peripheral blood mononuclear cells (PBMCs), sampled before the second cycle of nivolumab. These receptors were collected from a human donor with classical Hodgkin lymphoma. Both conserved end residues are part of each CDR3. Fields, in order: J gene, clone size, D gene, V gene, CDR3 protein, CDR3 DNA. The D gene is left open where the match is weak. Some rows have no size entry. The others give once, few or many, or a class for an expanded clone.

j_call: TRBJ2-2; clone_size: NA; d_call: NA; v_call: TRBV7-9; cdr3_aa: CASIMRRGGNTGELFF; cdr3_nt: TGTGCCAGCATTATGAGGAGGGGCGGCAACACCGGGGAGCTGTTTTTT
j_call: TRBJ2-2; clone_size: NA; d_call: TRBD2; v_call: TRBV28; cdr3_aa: CASSSGLERDGGELFF; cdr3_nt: TGTGCCAGCAGCTCCGGGTTGGAGCGGGACGGCGGGGAGCTGTTTTTT
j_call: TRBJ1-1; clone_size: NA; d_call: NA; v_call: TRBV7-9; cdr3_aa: CASSKSPGIGAFF; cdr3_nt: TGTGCCAGCAGCAAAAGTCCAGGGATTGGAGCTTTCTTT
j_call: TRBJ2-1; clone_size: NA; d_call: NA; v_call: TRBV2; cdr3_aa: CASTGELYNEQFF; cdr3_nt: TGTGCCAGCACAGGTGAGCTCTACAATGAGCAGTTCTTC
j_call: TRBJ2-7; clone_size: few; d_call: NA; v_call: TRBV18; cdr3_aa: CASSPLGRNEQYF; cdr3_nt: TGTGCCAGCTCACCTCTAGGGAGGAACGAGCAGTACTTC
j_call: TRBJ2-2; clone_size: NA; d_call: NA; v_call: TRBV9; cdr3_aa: CASSNTGELFF; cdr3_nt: TGTGCCAGCAGCAACACCGGGGAGCTGTTTTTT
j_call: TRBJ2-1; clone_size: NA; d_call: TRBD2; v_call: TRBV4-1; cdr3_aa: CASSQAISGSSYNEQFF; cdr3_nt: TGCGCCAGCAGCCAAGCTATTAGCGGGAGCTCCTACAATGAGCAGTTCTTC
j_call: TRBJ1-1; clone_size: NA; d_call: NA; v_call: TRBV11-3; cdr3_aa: CASSHAGVAEAFF; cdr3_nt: TGTGCCAGCAGCCACGCCGGAGTCGCTGAAGCTTTCTTT
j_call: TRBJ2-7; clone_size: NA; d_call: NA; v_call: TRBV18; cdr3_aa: CASSRTSNYEQYF; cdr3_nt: TGTGCCAGCTCCCGGACCTCTAACTACGAGCAGTACTTC
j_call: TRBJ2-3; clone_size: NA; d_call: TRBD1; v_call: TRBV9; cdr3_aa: CASSVEQGAGTDTQYF; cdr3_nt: TGTGCCAGCAGCGTAGAGCAGGGGGCCGGCACAGATACGCAGTATTTT
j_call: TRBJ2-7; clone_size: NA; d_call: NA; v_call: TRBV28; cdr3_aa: CASSLRTAGSFYEQYF; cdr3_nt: TGTGCCAGCAGTTTGAGGACCGCGGGGTCCTTTTACGAGCAGTACTTC
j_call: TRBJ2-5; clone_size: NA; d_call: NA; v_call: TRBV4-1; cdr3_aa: CASSRRHGETQYF; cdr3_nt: TGCGCCAGCAGCCGGCGGCATGGGGAGACCCAGTACTTC
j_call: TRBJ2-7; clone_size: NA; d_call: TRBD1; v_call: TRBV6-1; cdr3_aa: CASKRQGVRYEQYF; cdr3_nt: TGTGCCAGCAAACGACAGGGGGTGCGATACGAGCAGTACTTC
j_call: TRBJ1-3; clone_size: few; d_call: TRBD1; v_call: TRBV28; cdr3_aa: CASSFLGQGVGNTIYF; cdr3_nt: TGTGCCAGCAGTTTTTTGGGACAGGGGGTTGGAAACACCATATATTTT
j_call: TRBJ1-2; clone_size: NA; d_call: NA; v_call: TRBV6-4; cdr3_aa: CASSDSRWGYTF; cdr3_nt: TGTGCCAGCAGTGACTCGAGGTGGGGCTACACCTTC
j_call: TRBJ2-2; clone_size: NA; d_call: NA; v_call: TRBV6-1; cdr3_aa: CASSEWGPERLVELFF; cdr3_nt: TGTGCCAGCAGTGAATGGGGTCCTGAGAGACTGGTGGAGCTGTTTTTT
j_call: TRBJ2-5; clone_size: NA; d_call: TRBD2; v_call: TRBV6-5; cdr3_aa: CASSWALAGWETQYF; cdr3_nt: TGTGCCAGCAGTTGGGCACTAGCGGGGTGGGAGACCCAGTACTTC
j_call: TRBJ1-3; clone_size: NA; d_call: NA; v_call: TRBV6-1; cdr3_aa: CASRVTGSGNTIYF; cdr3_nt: TGTGCCAGCAGGGTAACAGGGTCCGGAAACACCATATATTTT
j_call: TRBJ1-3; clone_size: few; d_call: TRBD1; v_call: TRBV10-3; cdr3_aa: CAISGRGRAGNTIYF; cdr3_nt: TGTGCCATCAGTGGCAGGGGGCGGGCTGGAAACACCATATATTTT
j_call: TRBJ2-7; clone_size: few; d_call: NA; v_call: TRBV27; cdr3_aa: CASRRDTHYEQYF; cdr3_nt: TGTGCCAGCAGACGGGACACTCACTACGAGCAGTACTTC
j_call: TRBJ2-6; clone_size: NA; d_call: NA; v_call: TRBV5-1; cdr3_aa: CASSYLEKVGANVLTF; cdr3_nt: TGCGCCAGCAGCTACTTGGAAAAGGTTGGGGCCAACGTCCTGACTTTC
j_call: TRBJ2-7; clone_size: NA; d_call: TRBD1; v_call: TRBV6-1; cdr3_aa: CTSRDSRYEQYF; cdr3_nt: TGCACCTCCCGGGACAGCCGCTACGAGCAGTACTTC
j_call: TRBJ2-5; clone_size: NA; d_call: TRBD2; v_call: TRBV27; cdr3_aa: CASSLLAAQETQYF; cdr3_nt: TGTGCCAGCAGTTTGCTAGCGGCCCAAGAGACCCAGTACTTC
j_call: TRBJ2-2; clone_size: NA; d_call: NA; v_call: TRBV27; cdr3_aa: CASSLKVTGRTGELFF; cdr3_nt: TGTGCCAGCAGTTTAAAGGTTACAGGGCGGACCGGGGAGCTGTTTTTT
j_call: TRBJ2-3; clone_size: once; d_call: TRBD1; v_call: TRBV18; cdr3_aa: CASSLTRDRTDTQYF; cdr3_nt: TGTGCCAGCTCACTTACCCGGGACAGGACAGATACGCAGTATTTT
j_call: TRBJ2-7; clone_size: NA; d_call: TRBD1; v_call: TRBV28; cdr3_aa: CASSFSPGQGSHEQYF; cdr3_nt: TGTGCCAGCAGCTTCAGCCCGGGACAGGGGTCCCACGAGCAGTACTTC
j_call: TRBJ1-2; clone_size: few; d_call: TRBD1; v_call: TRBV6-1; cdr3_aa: CASSERTGSQANYGYTF; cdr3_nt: TGTGCCAGCAGTGAAAGGACAGGGTCCCAAGCTAACTATGGCTACACCTTC
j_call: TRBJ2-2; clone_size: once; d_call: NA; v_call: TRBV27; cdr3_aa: CASSRQNTGELFF; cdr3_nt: TGTGCCAGCAGTCGACAGAACACCGGGGAGCTGTTTTTT
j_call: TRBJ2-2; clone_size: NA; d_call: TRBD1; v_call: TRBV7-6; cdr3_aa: CASSLTGGNTGELFF; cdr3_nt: TGTGCCAGCAGCTTAACAGGGGGCAACACCGGGGAGCTGTTTTTT
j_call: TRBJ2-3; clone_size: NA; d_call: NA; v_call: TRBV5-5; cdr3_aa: CASSLGERADTQYF; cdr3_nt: TGTGCCAGCAGCTTGGGCGAGCGTGCGGATACGCAGTATTTT
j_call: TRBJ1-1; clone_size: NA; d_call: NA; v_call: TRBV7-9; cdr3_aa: CASSQDLRTRRWAFF; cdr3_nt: TGTGCCAGCAGCCAAGACCTGAGAACTCGACGCTGGGCTTTCTTT
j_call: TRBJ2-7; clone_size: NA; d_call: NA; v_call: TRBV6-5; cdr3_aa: CASSYSTGGSNEQYF; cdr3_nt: TGTGCCAGCAGTTACTCGACTGGCGGGTCGAACGAGCAGTACTTC
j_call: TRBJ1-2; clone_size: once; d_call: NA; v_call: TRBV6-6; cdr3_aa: CASARNGYTF; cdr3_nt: TGTGCCAGCGCCCGGAATGGCTACACCTTC
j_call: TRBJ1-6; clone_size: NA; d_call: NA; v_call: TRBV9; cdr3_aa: CASSALTDPLHNSPLHF; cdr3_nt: TGTGCCAGCAGCGCCCTTACGGATCCGTTACATAATTCACCCCTCCACTTT
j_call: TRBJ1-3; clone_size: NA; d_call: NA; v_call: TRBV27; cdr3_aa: CASSFRFGNTIYF; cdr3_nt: TGTGCCAGCAGTTTCCGATTTGGAAACACCATATATTTT
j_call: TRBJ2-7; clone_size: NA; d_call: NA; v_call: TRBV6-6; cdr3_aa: CASKNRVGSYEQYF; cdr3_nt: TGTGCCAGCAAAAACAGGGTAGGGTCCTACGAGCAGTACTTC
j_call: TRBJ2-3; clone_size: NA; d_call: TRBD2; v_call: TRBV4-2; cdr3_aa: CASSQDRVRASGRGDTQYF; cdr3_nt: TGTGCCAGCAGCCAAGACAGGGTTCGGGCCAGCGGGAGAGGAGATACGCAGTATTTT
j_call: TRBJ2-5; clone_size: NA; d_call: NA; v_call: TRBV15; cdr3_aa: CATRLRGQETQYF; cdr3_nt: TGTGCCACCAGGTTACGGGGTCAAGAGACCCAGTACTTC
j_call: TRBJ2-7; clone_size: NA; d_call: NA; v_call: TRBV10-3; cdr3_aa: CAISESAGTRPYEQYF; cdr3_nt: TGTGCCATCAGTGAGTCGGCCGGGACGCGTCCCTACGAGCAGTACTTC
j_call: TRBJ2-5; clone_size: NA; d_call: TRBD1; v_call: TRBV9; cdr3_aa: CASSVSITRGRETQYF; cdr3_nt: TGTGCCAGCAGCGTAAGCATAACCAGGGGGCGGGAGACCCAGTACTTC
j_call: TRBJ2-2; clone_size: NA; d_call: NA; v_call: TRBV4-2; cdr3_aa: CASSQERANTGELFF; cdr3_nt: TGTGCCAGCAGCCAAGAGCGTGCGAACACCGGGGAGCTGTTTTTT
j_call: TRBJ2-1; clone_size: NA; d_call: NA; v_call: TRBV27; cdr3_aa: CASTSGRFYNEQFF; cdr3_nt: TGTGCCAGCACCAGCGGCAGATTCTACAATGAGCAGTTCTTC
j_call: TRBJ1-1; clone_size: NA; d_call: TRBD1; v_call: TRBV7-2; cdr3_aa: CASSHRTGPTEAFF; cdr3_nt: TGTGCCAGCAGCCACCGGACAGGGCCCACTGAAGCTTTCTTT
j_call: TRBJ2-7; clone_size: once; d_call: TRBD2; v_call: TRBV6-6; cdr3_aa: CASSSGRASYEQYF; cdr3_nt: TGTGCCAGCAGTAGCGGGAGAGCCTCCTACGAGCAGTACTTC
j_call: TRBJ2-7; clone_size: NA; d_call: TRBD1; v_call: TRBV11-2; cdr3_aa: CASSYRGTGNYEQYF; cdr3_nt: TGTGCCAGCAGCTACCGCGGGACAGGGAACTACGAGCAGTACTTC
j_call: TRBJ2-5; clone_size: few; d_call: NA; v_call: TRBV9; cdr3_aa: CASSPTTGPQETQYF; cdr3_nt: TGTGCCAGCAGCCCAACGACAGGCCCCCAAGAGACCCAGTACTTC
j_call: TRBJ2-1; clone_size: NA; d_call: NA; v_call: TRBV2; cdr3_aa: CASRRTIQNEQFF; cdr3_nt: TGTGCCAGCAGGCGGACTATCCAGAATGAGCAGTTCTTC
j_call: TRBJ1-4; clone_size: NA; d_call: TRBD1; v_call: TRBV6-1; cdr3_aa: CASSAWTGLNEKLFF; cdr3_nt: TGTGCCAGCAGTGCCTGGACAGGGCTTAATGAAAAACTGTTTTTT
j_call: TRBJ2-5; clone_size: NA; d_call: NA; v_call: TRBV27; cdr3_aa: CASSFSFVGSQYF; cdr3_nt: TGTGCCAGCAGTTTCTCCTTTGTAGGGTCCCAGTACTTC
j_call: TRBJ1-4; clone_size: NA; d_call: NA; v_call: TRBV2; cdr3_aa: CASIIRDGTNEKLFF; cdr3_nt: TGTGCCAGCATCATCAGGGACGGCACTAATGAAAAACTGTTTTTT